Below, 2 T cell receptor beta chains from the same sample are listed, as sequenced in a study of cytomegalovirus exposure and HLA in healthy donors (dated by TCRdb to the late 2010s). The library was built by means of the immunoSEQ multiplex PCR assay. A mixture of 60 forward primers for TCR Vbeta segments and 13 reverse primers for TCR Jbeta segments was used in the multiplex PCR. The table comes from immuneACCESS by way of TCRdb, which keeps in-frame sequences with V and J called. Part of the clones is missing from these tables; in studies checked, under half for an unresolved V gene and the rest for unknown reasons. This sample has about 130,000 clones in its table, and about 79% of those were observed once. The ten largest clones take up about 3% of the sample. Sequenced material: PBMCs. These receptors all stem from a woman aged 18 to 35 in good health and CMV-seropositive.

The chain is built from TRBV6-5 and TRBJ2-5; 8 nucleotides agree with TRBD1. This CDR3 has 15 residues. V lost 10 bases, J lost 1 base, and 11 bases stayed unmatched. The V gene's germline CDR1 is MNHEY and CDR2 SVGAGI. The CDR3: CATADQGAFQETQYF. CDR3 DNA: TGTGCCACTGCCGATCAGGGGGCTTTCCAAGAGACCCAGTACTTC.

The J gene is TRBJ2-1, the V gene TRBV18, with TRBD2 identical over 7 bases. The CDR3 extends over 12 amino acids. V shed 2 bases, J shed 12 bases, and the junction held 4 bases outside the gene matches. Germline assignment: CDR1 KGHSH and CDR2 LQKENI. The CDR3 DNA reads as TGTGCCAGCTCACCATGGACTAGGGGGCAGTTCTTC. Translated: CASSPWTRGQFF.